Listed below are T cell receptor beta chains from one sample, sequenced in a study of T cell responses to AZD1222 COVID-19 vaccine. Sequencing was performed with immunoSEQ multiplex PCR; in TCRdb, only in-frame clones are kept and a portion is missing. Of around 190,000 clones in the sample, approximately 92% were seen once. The source material was peripheral blood, sampled on day 0 of AZD1222 vaccination. All receptors come from an adult in good health. The CDR3 runs from the conserved cysteine through the conserved F or W. D genes are given only for firm matches. Clone size, where shown, is once, few, many, or a class for clones that have expanded.

v_gene	j_gene	abundance	d_gene	CDR3aa	CDR3nt
TRBV6-5	TRBJ1-6	NA	NA	CASNSGVWNSPLHF	TGTGCCAGCAATTCGGGGGTATGGAATTCACCCCTCCACTTT
TRBV24-1	TRBJ2-7	NA	NA	CATSAGARYEQYF	TGTGCCACCAGTGCGGGGGCGCGTTACGAGCAGTACTTC
TRBV15	TRBJ2-3	NA	NA	CATSRVADTQYF	TGTGCCACCAGCAGAGTCGCAGATACGCAGTATTTT
TRBV6-2/TRBV6-3	TRBJ2-1	once	NA	CASSYQTGSLTGYNEQFF	TGTGCCAGCAGTTACCAAACAGGCTCATTAACAGGCTACAATGAGCAGTTCTTC
TRBV19	TRBJ1-1	NA	TRBD1	CASQLTGGAEAFF	TGTGCCAGCCAACTCACAGGGGGTGCTGAAGCTTTCTTT
TRBV20-1	TRBJ1-2	NA	NA	CSALAHYGYTF	TGCAGTGCTCTGGCCCACTATGGCTACACCTTC
TRBV29-1	TRBJ1-1	NA	NA	CSVVWRTEAFF	TGCAGCGTTGTCTGGCGTACTGAAGCTTTCTTT
TRBV9	TRBJ1-5	NA	NA	CASSGGDSNQPQHF	TGTGCCAGCAGCGGCGGAGATAGCAATCAGCCCCAGCATTTT
TRBV27	TRBJ1-2	NA	NA	CASSYMGSGNTWPTF	TGTGCCAGCAGTTATATGGGGTCGGGCAATACTTGGCCCACCTTC
TRBV11-2	TRBJ1-3	once	TRBD1	CASSSPRGRTGERNTIYF	TGTGCCAGCAGCTCCCCCCGGGGCAGGACAGGTGAAAGAAACACCATATATTTT
TRBV5-1	TRBJ2-7	NA	NA	CASHRGVGYEQYF	TGCGCCAGCCATCGGGGCGTGGGGTACGAGCAGTACTTC
TRBV5-1	TRBJ2-2	NA	NA	CASSLMGTGELFF	TGCGCCAGCAGCTTGATGGGAACCGGGGAGCTGTTTTTT
TRBV7-4	TRBJ2-5	NA	NA	CASSLKGQETQYF	TGTGCCAGCAGCTTAAAGGGCCAAGAGACCCAGTACTTC
TRBV18	TRBJ2-1	NA	TRBD1	CASSPNAGQGLEQFF	TGTGCCAGCTCACCAAACGCGGGACAGGGTCTTGAGCAGTTCTTC
TRBV2	TRBJ2-7	once	NA	CASGGTAIGEQYF	TGTGCCTCTGGGGGGACAGCCATCGGCGAGCAGTACTTC
TRBV2	TRBJ2-7	once	TRBD2	CASRPGLVSYEQYF	TGTGCCAGCAGGCCGGGACTAGTGTCCTACGAGCAGTACTTC
TRBV18	TRBJ1-3	NA	NA	CASSPAVSSGNTIYF	TGTGCCAGCTCACCAGCAGTGAGCTCTGGAAACACCATATATTTT
TRBV7-2	TRBJ2-1	NA	NA	CASSLDNSYNEQFF	TGTGCCAGCAGCTTGGACAACTCCTACAATGAGCAGTTCTTC
TRBV5-1	TRBJ1-2	NA	TRBD1	CASTPGQGAYYGYTF	TGCGCCAGTACTCCCGGCCAGGGGGCATACTATGGCTACACCTTC
TRBV13	TRBJ2-3	once	TRBD2	CASSLLSAGGTKDTQYF	TGTGCCAGCAGCTTACTTTCAGCGGGGGGCACTAAAGATACGCAGTATTTT
TRBV14	TRBJ2-1	NA	NA	CASSHGLTRQYNEQFF	TGTGCCAGCAGCCACGGACTTACCCGTCAATACAATGAGCAGTTCTTC
TRBV12-5	TRBJ1-1	NA	NA	CASGLGPANTEAFF	TGTGCTAGTGGTCTAGGACCGGCGAACACTGAAGCTTTCTTT
TRBV13	TRBJ1-1	NA	NA	CASRSGWENTEAFF	TGTGCCAGCCGCTCCGGGTGGGAAAACACTGAAGCTTTCTTT
TRBV27	TRBJ2-5	once	NA	CASSPGTDYNGRETQYF	TGTGCCAGCAGTCCCGGGACAGACTATAACGGGAGGGAGACCCAGTACTTC
TRBV5-4	TRBJ2-3	NA	TRBD1	CASSSGTGRTDTQYF	TGTGCCAGCAGCTCCGGGACAGGCCGTACAGATACGCAGTATTTT
TRBV2	TRBJ1-5	NA	NA	CASSRDPMQHF	TGTGCCAGCAGCCGGGACCCAATGCAGCATTTT
TRBV5-5	TRBJ2-7	NA	TRBD2	CASSLGALAGGTYEQYF	TGTGCCAGCAGCTTGGGGGCCCTAGCGGGGGGAACCTACGAGCAGTACTTC
TRBV6-5	TRBJ1-4	once	NA	CASSLSGRANEKLFF	TGTGCCAGCAGCCTGTCGGGGAGGGCGAATGAAAAACTGTTTTTT
TRBV28	TRBJ2-7	NA	NA	CASSLFQGQGEQYF	TGTGCCAGCAGTTTATTCCAGGGCCAAGGCGAGCAGTACTTC
TRBV25-1	TRBJ2-3	NA	TRBD2	CASRQATSGGTDTQYF	TGTGCCAGCAGGCAGGCGACTAGCGGGGGGACAGATACGCAGTATTTT
TRBV5-4	TRBJ1-4	NA	NA	CASSASGPSRAGGGKLFF	TGTGCCAGCAGCGCGTCGGGACCCTCAAGGGCCGGAGGTGGGAAACTGTTTTTT
TRBV2	TRBJ2-1	NA	NA	CASTVMDEQFF	TGTGCCAGCACCGTAATGGATGAGCAGTTCTTC
TRBV7-2	TRBJ2-7	NA	NA	CASSQNLVSYEQYF	TGTGCCAGCAGCCAGAATCTAGTATCCTACGAGCAGTACTTC
TRBV4-3	TRBJ2-5	NA	TRBD2	CASSQDLAGGAETQYF	TGCGCCAGCAGCCAAGATCTAGCGGGGGGGGCTGAGACCCAGTACTTC
TRBV6-2/TRBV6-3	TRBJ2-5	NA	NA	CASSSGTTKRTQYF	TGTGCCAGCAGTTCCGGGACAACCAAGAGAACCCAGTACTTC
TRBV5-4	TRBJ1-6	NA	NA	CASSLEAPSNSPLHF	TGTGCCAGCAGCTTGGAGGCGCCTTCAAATTCACCCCTCCACTTT
TRBV14	TRBJ1-6	NA	NA	CASSPRGAYNSPLHF	TGTGCCAGCAGCCCCAGGGGCGCCTATAATTCACCCCTCCACTTT
TRBV5-1	TRBJ2-5	NA	NA	CASRTGNNRETQYF	TGCGCCAGCAGGACTGGGAACAATCGGGAGACCCAGTACTTC
TRBV5-1	TRBJ2-3	NA	NA	CASRLLIDRRSQDTQYF	TGCGCCAGCAGGTTACTGATTGACAGGCGTTCACAAGATACGCAGTATTTT
TRBV7-8	TRBJ1-2	NA	TRBD1	CASSLIDRGEYYGYTF	TGTGCCAGCAGCTTAATTGACAGGGGAGAATACTATGGCTACACCTTC
TRBV12-3/TRBV12-4	TRBJ1-1	once	NA	CASSLYGREAFF	TGTGCCAGCAGTTTGTATGGACGTGAAGCTTTCTTT
TRBV7-2	TRBJ2-7	NA	NA	CASSPTHGPAYEQYF	TGTGCCAGCAGCCCCACCCATGGTCCCGCCTACGAGCAGTACTTC